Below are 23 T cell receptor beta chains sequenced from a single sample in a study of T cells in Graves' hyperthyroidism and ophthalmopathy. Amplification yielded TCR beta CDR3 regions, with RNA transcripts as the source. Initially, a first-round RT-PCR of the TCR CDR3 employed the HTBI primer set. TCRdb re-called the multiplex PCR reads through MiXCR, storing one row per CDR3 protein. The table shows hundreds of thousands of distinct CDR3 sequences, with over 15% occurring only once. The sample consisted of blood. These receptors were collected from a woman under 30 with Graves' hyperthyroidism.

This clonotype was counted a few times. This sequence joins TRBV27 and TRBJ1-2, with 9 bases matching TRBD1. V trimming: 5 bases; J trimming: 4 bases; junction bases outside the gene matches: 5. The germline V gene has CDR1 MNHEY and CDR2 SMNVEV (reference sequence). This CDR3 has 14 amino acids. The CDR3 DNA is TGTGCCAGCAGTAGACAGGGGGTTGGCTATGGCTACACCTTC. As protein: CASSRQGVGYGYTF.

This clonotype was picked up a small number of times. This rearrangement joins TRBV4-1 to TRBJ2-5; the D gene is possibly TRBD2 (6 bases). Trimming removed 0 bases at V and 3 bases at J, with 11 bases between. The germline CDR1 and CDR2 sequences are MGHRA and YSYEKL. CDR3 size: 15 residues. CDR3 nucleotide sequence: TGCGCCAGCAGCCAAGACCGGGACTTTAAAGAGACCCAGTACTTC. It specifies CASSQDRDFKETQYF.

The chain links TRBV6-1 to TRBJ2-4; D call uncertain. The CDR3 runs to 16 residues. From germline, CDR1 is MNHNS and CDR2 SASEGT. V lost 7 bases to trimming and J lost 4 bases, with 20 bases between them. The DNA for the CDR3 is TGTGCCAGCAACCCCGGTGGGGTGGGCCGGAAAAACATTCAGTACTTC. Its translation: CASNPGGVGRKNIQYF.

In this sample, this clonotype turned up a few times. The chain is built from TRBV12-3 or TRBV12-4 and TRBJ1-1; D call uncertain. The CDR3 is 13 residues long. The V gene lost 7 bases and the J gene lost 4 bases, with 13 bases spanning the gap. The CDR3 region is CASTKGLGTEAFF. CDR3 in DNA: TGTGCCAGCACCAAAGGGTTGGGCACTGAAGCTTTCTTT.

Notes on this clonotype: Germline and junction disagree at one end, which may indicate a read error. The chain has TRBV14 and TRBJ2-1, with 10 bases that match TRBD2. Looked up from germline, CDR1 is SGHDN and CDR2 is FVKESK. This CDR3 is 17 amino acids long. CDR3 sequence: CASSQDRLAGVLNDQFF. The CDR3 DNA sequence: TGTGCCAGCAGCCAAGATCGTCTAGCGGGAGTCTTGAATGACCAGTTCTTC.

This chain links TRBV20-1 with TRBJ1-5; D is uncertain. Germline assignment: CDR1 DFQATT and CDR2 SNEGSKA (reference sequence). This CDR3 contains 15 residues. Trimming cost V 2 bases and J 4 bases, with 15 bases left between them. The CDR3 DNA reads TGCAGTGCTAGACTGAGCGAGACGGTGAATCAGCCCCAGCATTTT. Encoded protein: CSARLSETVNQPQHF.

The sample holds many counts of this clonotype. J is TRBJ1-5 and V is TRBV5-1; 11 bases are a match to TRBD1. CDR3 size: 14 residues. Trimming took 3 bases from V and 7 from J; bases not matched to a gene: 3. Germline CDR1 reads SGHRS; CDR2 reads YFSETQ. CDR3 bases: TGCGCCAGCAGCTCAGGGACAGGGGGACAGCCCCAGCATTTT. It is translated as CASSSGTGGQPQHF.

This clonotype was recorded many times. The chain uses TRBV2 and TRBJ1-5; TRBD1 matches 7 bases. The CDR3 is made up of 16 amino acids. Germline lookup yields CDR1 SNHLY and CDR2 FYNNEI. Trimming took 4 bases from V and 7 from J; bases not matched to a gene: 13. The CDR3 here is CASSVTGNPTSQPQHF. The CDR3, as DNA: TGTGCCAGCAGTGTGACAGGGAACCCCACATCCCAGCCCCAGCATTTT.

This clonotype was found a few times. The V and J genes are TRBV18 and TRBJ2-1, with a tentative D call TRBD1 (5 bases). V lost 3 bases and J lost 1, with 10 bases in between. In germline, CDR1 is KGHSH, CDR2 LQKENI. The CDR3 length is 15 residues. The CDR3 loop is CASSPGRLSYNEQFF. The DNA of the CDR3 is TGTGCCAGCTCACCGGGGCGTCTATCCTACAATGAGCAGTTCTTC.

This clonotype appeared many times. The CDR3 DNA reads TGTGCCAGCAGGAGGGACTCCGCGAACACTGAAGCTTTCTTT. Translating it yields CASRRDSANTEAFF. This chain links TRBV7-3 with TRBJ1-1, with a tentative D call TRBD1 (5 bases). There are 14 residues in the CDR3. Germline CDR1 is SGHTA and CDR2 is FQGTGA. Trimming stripped 6 bases from V and 1 base from J, with 12 bases between.

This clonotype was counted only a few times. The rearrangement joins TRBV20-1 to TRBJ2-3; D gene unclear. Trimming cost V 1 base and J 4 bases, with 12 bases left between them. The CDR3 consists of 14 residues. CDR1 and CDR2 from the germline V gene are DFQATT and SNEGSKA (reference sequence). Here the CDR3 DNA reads TGCAGTGCTAGAGTATCCTTTCCGGCAGATACGCAGTATTTT. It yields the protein CSARVSFPADTQYF.

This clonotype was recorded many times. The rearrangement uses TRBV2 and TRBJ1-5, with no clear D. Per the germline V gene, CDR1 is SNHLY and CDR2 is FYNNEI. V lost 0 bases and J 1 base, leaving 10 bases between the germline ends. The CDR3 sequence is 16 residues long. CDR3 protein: CASSEARRESNQPQHF. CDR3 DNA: TGTGCCAGCAGTGAAGCGCGGAGGGAGAGCAATCAGCCCCAGCATTTT.

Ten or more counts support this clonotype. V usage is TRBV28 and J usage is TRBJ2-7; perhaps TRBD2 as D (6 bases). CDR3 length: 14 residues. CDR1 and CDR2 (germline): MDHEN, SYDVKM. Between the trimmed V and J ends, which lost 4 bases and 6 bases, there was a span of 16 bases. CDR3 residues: CASSSAGRGREQYF. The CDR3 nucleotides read TGTGCCAGCAGTTCTGCGGGACGGGGCCGCGAGCAGTACTTC.

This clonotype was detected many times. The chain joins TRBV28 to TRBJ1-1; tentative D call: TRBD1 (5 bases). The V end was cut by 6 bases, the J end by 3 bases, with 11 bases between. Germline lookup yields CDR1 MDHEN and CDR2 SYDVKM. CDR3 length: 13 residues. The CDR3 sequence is CASRPTGYTEAFF. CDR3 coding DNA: TGTGCCAGCAGGCCAACAGGATACACTGAAGCTTTCTTT.

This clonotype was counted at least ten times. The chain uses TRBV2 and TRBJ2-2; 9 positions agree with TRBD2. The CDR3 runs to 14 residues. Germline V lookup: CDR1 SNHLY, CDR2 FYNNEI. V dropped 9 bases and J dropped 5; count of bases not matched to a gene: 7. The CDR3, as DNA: TGTGCCAGTATTCGAGCGGGGGGAACCGGGGAGCTGTTTTTT. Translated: CASIRAGGTGELFF.

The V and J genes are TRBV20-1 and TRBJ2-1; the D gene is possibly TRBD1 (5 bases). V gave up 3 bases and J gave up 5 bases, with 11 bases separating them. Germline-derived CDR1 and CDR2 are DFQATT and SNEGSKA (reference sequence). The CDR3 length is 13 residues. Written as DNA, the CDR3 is TGCAGTGCTAGTTTCAGGGCCCACAATGAGCAGTTCTTC. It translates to CSASFRAHNEQFF.

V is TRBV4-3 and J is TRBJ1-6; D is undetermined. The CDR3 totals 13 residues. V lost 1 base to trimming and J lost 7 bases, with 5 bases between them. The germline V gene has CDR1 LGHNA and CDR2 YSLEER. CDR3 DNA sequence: TGCGCCAGCAGCCAAGGGGAGAATTCACCCCTCCACTTT. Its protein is CASSQGENSPLHF.

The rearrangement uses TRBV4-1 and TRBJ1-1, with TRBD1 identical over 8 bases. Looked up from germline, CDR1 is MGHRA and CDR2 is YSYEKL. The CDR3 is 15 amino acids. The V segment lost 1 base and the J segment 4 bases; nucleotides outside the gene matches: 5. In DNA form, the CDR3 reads TGCGCCAGCAGCCAAGTTATAACAGGGGGCACTGAAGCTTTCTTT. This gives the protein CASSQVITGGTEAFF.

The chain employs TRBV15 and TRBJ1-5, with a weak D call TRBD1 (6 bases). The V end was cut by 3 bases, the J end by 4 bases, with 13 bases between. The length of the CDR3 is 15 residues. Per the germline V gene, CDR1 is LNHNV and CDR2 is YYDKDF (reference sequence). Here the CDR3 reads CATSSMPQGNQPQHF. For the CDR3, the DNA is TGTGCCACCAGCAGTATGCCTCAGGGGAATCAGCCCCAGCATTTT. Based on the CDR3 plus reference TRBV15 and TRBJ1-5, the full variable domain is DAMVIQNPRYQVTQFGKPVTLSCSQTLNHNVMYWYQQKSSQAPKLLFHYYDKDFNNEADTPDNFQSRRPNTSFCFLDIRSPGLGDTAMYLCATSSMPQGNQPQHFGDGTRLSIL.

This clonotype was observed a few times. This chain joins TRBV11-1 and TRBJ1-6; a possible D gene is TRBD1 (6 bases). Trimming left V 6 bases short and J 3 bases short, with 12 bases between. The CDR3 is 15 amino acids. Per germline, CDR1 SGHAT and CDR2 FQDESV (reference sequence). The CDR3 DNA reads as TGTGCCAGCAGAACCGGGACATACTATAATTCACCCCTCCACTTT. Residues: CASRTGTYYNSPLHF.

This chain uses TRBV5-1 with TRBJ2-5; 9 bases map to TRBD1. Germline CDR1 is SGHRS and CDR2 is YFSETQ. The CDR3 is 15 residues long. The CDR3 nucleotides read TGCGCAACCTCCCACCGGGACAGGGTGTCAGAGACCCAGTACTTC. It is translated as CATSHRDRVSETQYF.

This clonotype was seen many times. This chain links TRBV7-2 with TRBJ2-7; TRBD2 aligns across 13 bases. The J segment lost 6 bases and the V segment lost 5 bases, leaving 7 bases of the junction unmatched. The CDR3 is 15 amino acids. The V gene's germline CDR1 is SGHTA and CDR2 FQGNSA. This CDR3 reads CASSKTSGRAAEQYF. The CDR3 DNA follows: TGTGCCAGCAGCAAAACTAGCGGGAGGGCCGCCGAGCAGTACTTC.

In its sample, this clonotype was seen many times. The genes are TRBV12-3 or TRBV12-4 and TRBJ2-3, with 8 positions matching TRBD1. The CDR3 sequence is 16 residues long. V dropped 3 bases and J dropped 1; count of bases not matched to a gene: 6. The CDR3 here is CASSLQGAHGTDTQYF. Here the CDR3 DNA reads TGTGCCAGCAGTTTGCAGGGGGCGCATGGCACAGATACGCAGTATTTT.